These 25 T cell receptor beta chains share one sample of origin, sequenced in a study of blood T cell repertoires in COVID-19. The assay was immunoSEQ multiplex PCR, and TCRdb's table has in-frame clones only and misses some. The sample records about 80,000 clones, approximately 82% being singletons. Sample: peripheral blood. These receptors all come from a man older than 75 with active or convalescent COVID-19.

This sequence joins TRBV6-1 and TRBJ1-3; tentatively, D is TRBD1 (6 bases). In germline, CDR1 is MNHNS, CDR2 SASEGT. The CDR3 covers 14 residues. Between the trimmed V and J ends, which lost 3 bases and 5 bases, there was a span of 11 bases. The CDR3 loop is CASSDRGRRNTIYF. In nucleotides, the CDR3 is TGTGCCAGCAGTGACAGGGGTAGACGAAACACCATATATTTT.

The CDR3 nucleotides read TGCAGCCTTACAGGGGGAAATGAGCAGTTCTTC. Translated: CSLTGGNEQFF. This rearrangement joins TRBV20-1 to TRBJ2-1, with 8 bases lining up with TRBD1. This CDR3 region has 11 residues. Germline V gene lookup returns CDR1 DFQATT and CDR2 SNEGSKA (reference sequence).

The V gene is TRBV7-2, the J gene TRBJ1-5, with D unresolved. The CDR3 has 14 residues. In germline, CDR1 is SGHTA, CDR2 FQGNSA. V dropped 1 base and J dropped 4 bases, with 8 bases sitting between them. DNA of the CDR3: TGTGCCAGCAGCTTAGACCCGGGGAATCAGCCCCAGCATTTT. It specifies CASSLDPGNQPQHF.

The rearrangement joins TRBV5-1 to TRBJ2-1; 9 nucleotides agree with TRBD1. Germline trimming cut 4 bases from V and 4 bases from J; bases unmatched to any gene: 6. In germline, CDR1 is SGHRS, CDR2 YFSETQ. The CDR3 spans 15 residues. The CDR3, as DNA: TGCGCCAGCAGCCCGACAGGGGGTCTGTACAATGAGCAGTTCTTC. This sequence encodes CASSPTGGLYNEQFF.

The V and J genes are TRBV5-1 and TRBJ1-1; D gene ambiguous. The CDR3 consists of 14 residues. Germline loops: CDR1 SGHRS, CDR2 YFSETQ. The V gene lost 0 bases and the J gene lost 3 bases, with 9 bases spanning the gap. CDR3 nucleotide sequence: TGCGCCAGCAGCTTGGTCGATGCGGACACTGAAGCTTTCTTT. It encodes CASSLVDADTEAFF.

The J gene is TRBJ2-5, the V gene TRBV4-3; a weak D match, TRBD1 (6 bases). In germline, CDR1 is LGHNA, CDR2 YSLEER. Trimming pared 3 bases from V and 5 bases from J, leaving 10 bases between. The CDR3 runs 13 residues. This CDR3 reads CASSQGQMETQYF. The CDR3 DNA reads as TGCGCCAGCAGCCAGGGACAAATGGAGACCCAGTACTTC.

This clone has a single count. V usage is TRBV5-1 and J usage is TRBJ2-7, with TRBD2 matching 7 bases. V was pared by 0 bases and J by 6 bases, with 6 bases of the junction left unmatched. CDR1 is SGHRS, CDR2 YFSETQ, per germline. This CDR3 comprises 14 residues. CDR3: CASSLDGGVREQYF. The DNA of the CDR3 is TGCGCCAGCAGCTTGGATGGGGGGGTGCGCGAGCAGTACTTC.

The chain combines TRBV7-2 with TRBJ2-7; possible D gene TRBD2, 6 bases. With 2 bases removed from V and 7 bases from J, the gap between germline ends came to 15 bases. The CDR3 is made up of 14 amino acids. Germline CDR1 is SGHTA and CDR2 is FQGNSA. The CDR3 loop reads CASSLRAGSGEQYF. CDR3 in DNA: TGTGCCAGCAGCTTACGGGCGGGATCTGGGGAGCAGTACTTC.

The chain has TRBV19 and TRBJ1-1; 10 bases align to TRBD1. From germline, CDR1 is LNHDA and CDR2 SQIVND (reference sequence). The CDR3 spans 13 residues. Unmatched junction bases numbered 4, after V lost 5 bases and J lost 7 bases. The CDR3 nucleotides are TGTGCCAGTAGTCCCCGGACAGGGGGTGAAGCTTTCTTT. This gives the protein CASSPRTGGEAFF.

The rearrangement joins TRBV27 to TRBJ2-7; perhaps TRBD2 as D (5 bases). The CDR3 is 16 residues long. The V gene lost 7 bases and the J gene lost 0 bases, with 19 bases spanning the gap. Per germline, CDR1 MNHEY and CDR2 SMNVEV (reference sequence). The CDR3 here is CASNSKSGKSSYEQYF. CDR3 in DNA: TGTGCCAGCAATTCAAAGTCCGGGAAAAGCTCCTACGAGCAGTACTTC.

V and J are TRBV29-1 and TRBJ2-3, with 9 positions matching TRBD1. V was pared by 0 bases and J by 6 bases, with 7 bases of the junction left unmatched. CDR3 size: 15 residues. Germline assignment: CDR1 SQVTM and CDR2 ANQGSEA. The CDR3 DNA sequence: TGCAGCGTTGAAGATCCTGGACAGGGGATGGATACGCAGTATTTT. Translation gives CSVEDPGQGMDTQYF.

The CDR3, as DNA: TGCGCCAGCAGCCCCCGACAGAATAGCAATCAGCCCCAGCATTTT. Residues: CASSPRQNSNQPQHF. The chain links TRBV4-1 to TRBJ1-5; D is perhaps TRBD1 (5 bases). Trimming left V 4 bases short and J 0 bases short, with 10 bases between. Germline lookup yields CDR1 MGHRA and CDR2 YSYEKL. The CDR3 is 15 amino acids.

The chain recombines TRBV19 with TRBJ1-2, with 9 bases that match TRBD1. The CDR3 is made up of 16 amino acids. Germline CDR1 LNHDA, CDR2 SQIVND (reference sequence). J was trimmed by 4 bases and V by 5 bases; bases with no gene match: 11. The CDR3 loop reads CASSPLPGQGLYGYTF. The CDR3 DNA is TGTGCCAGTAGTCCACTGCCGGGACAGGGACTCTATGGCTACACCTTC.

This chain joins TRBV28 and TRBJ2-7, with TRBD1 identical over 9 bases. The germline CDR1 and CDR2 sequences are MDHEN and SYDVKM. The CDR3 length is 14 residues. J lost 6 bases, V lost 6 bases, and 9 bases had no gene match. CDR3 sequence reads: CASRKGGQGAEQYF. The CDR3, as DNA: TGTGCCAGCAGGAAGGGGGGACAGGGTGCCGAGCAGTACTTC.

The genes are TRBV7-2 and TRBJ1-5; TRBD1 matches 12 bases. V shed 2 bases and J 7 bases; nucleotides not matched to a gene: 6. The CDR3 consists of 16 residues. Germline V gene data show CDR1 as SGHTA and CDR2 as FQGNSA. The DNA for the CDR3 is TGTGCCAGCAGCTTAATGGGACAGGGGGCATTGCAGCCCCAGCATTTT. This codes for CASSLMGQGALQPQHF.

The chain uses TRBV6-2 or TRBV6-3 and TRBJ2-5, with D unresolved. CDR3 length: 14 residues. Germline V lookup: CDR1 MNHEY, CDR2 SVGEGT. Trimming shortened V by 4 bases and J by 0 bases, and 9 bases separated the two germline ends. The CDR3, as DNA: TGTGCCAGCAGTTTTCTAGAGTACCAAGAGACCCAGTACTTC. Translating it yields CASSFLEYQETQYF.

The chain couples TRBV15 to TRBJ1-4; D unresolved. The germline CDR1 and CDR2 sequences are LNHNV and YYDKDF (reference sequence). The CDR3 contains 12 residues. V was cut by 4 bases and J by 5 bases, with 5 bases left in between. CDR3 DNA sequence: TGTGCCACCAGCACGGGGAATGAAAAACTGTTTTTT. It specifies CATSTGNEKLFF.

The rearrangement links TRBV4-2 to TRBJ2-6, with D perhaps TRBD1 (5 bases). The CDR3 has 18 residues. The germline V gene has CDR1 LGHNA and CDR2 YNFKEQ. Trimming cost V 1 base and J 1 base, with 14 bases left between them. CDR3 DNA sequence: TGTGCCAGCAGCCAAGGACAGTGGTCGCAGTCTGGGGCCAACGTCCTGACTTTC. It translates to CASSQGQWSQSGANVLTF.

This chain connects TRBV28 to TRBJ1-2, with D maybe TRBD1 (6 bases). Per germline, CDR1 MDHEN and CDR2 SYDVKM. CDR3 length: 16 amino acids. Trimming removed 5 bases from V and 4 bases from J, with 20 bases in between. The CDR3, as DNA: TGTGCCAGCAGTGTAGTACAGGGAACCTTCCTCTATGGCTACACCTTC. Translation gives CASSVVQGTFLYGYTF.

V is TRBV18 and J is TRBJ2-5; 9 nucleotides agree with TRBD2. From germline, CDR1 is KGHSH and CDR2 LQKENI. V gave up 3 bases and J gave up 5 bases; unmatched junction bases: 4. The CDR3 is 14 amino acids. CDR3 residues: CASSPLAGAETQYF. In nucleotides, the CDR3 is TGTGCCAGCTCACCGTTAGCGGGAGCGGAGACCCAGTACTTC.

The chain has TRBV9 and TRBJ2-6; no clear D. V was pared by 3 bases and J by 0 bases, with 4 bases between. CDR3 length: 14 residues. The germline CDR1 and CDR2 sequences are SGDLS and YYNGEE. The CDR3 DNA sequence: TGTGCCAGCAGCGATCGCTCTGGGGCCAACGTCCTGACTTTC. This translates into CASSDRSGANVLTF.

The chain joins TRBV6-6 to TRBJ2-7; D is uncertain. Germline V lookup: CDR1 MNHNY, CDR2 SVGAGI (reference sequence). CDR3 length: 16 amino acids. V shed 2 bases and J shed 3 bases, with 17 bases lying between them. The CDR3 nucleotides are TGTGCCAGCAGTTACACCGGGTCTTTACTATTCTACGAGCAGTACTTC. Protein sequence: CASSYTGSLLFYEQYF.

The gene calls are TRBV19 and TRBJ2-3; 9 nucleotides match TRBD2. V lost 6 bases and J lost 4; bases outside the gene matches: 5. CDR3 length: 14 amino acids. Looked up from germline, CDR1 is LNHDA and CDR2 is SQIVND (reference sequence). CDR3 amino acids: CASRPGLAPDTQYF. CDR3 bases: TGTGCCAGTAGACCGGGACTAGCCCCAGATACGCAGTATTTT.

Turning to this clone: This CDR3 is also generated by other DNA sequences in the sample. CDR3 coding DNA: TGCGCCAGCAGCTTAGGTGGGGGAGGTTACAATGAGCAGTTCTTC. It yields the protein CASSLGGGGYNEQFF. The gene calls are TRBV5-1 and TRBJ2-1, with D perhaps TRBD2 (6 bases). Trimming cost V 2 bases and J 4 bases, with 13 bases left between them. The CDR3 sequence is 15 residues long. Per the germline V gene, CDR1 is SGHRS and CDR2 is YFSETQ. Complete variable domain (other parts from reference TRBV5-1 and TRBJ2-1): KAGVTQTPRYLIKTRGQQVTLSCSPISGHRSVSWYQQTPGQGLQFLFEYFSETQRNKGNFPGRFSGRQFSNSRSEMNVSTLELGDSALYLCASSLGGGGYNEQFFGPGTRLTVL.

This clone was observed a few times. The chain uses TRBV5-6 and TRBJ1-1; TRBD1 aligns across 9 bases. The CDR3 contains 16 residues. The junction had 10 bases not matched to a gene; V was cut back by 2 bases and J by 5 bases. Germline V CDR1 and CDR2: SGHDT, YYEEEE. Written as DNA, the CDR3 is TGTGCCAGCAGCTTACTTCCGGGACAGGGCAATACTGAAGCTTTCTTT. Its protein product is CASSLLPGQGNTEAFF.